The 9 T cell receptor beta chains reported below all come from one sample, sequenced in a study of shared clonotypes between healthy human individuals. In the naive CD8 group, cells lacked CD45RO and were positively selected for CCR7, so terminally differentiated effector memory CD45RA+ cells were left out. Some clones are missing from TCRdb's copy, which holds only in-frame ones; the method was immunoSEQ multiplex PCR. The repertoire holds 550,000 to 650,000 clones, about 95% seen once, with approximately 0.12% in the top ten. Input material: naive CD8+ T cells sorted from blood. These receptors originate from a woman in her 30s in good health.

V usage is TRBV5-1 and J usage is TRBJ2-1; 7 bases are shared with TRBD2. The trim removed 3 bases at V and 8 bases at J, leaving 14 bases unmatched. The CDR3 is 16 residues long. Germline loops: CDR1 SGHRS, CDR2 YFSETQ. The CDR3 coding sequence is TGCGCCAGCAGCTACACCACTAGCGTCGCAGGCGATGAGCAGTTCTTC. Residues: CASSYTTSVAGDEQFF.

This clone is a singleton in its sample. This chain connects TRBV28 to TRBJ1-5, with 7 bases matching TRBD1. This CDR3 region has 12 residues. The germline gives CDR1 MDHEN, CDR2 SYDVKM. After removal of 11 bases from V and 5 bases from J, the junction contained 6 bases not matched to a gene. The CDR3 DNA reads TGTGCCGGCCAGACAGGGTATCAGCCCCAGCATTTT. It codes for CAGQTGYQPQHF.

V usage is TRBV28 and J usage is TRBJ2-7; 8 bases line up with TRBD1. CDR1 MDHEN and CDR2 SYDVKM come from the germline V gene. The trim removed 3 bases at V and 2 bases at J, leaving 9 bases unmatched. This CDR3 contains 16 residues. CDR3 in amino acids: CASSFFPRQGTYEQYF. As DNA, the CDR3 is TGTGCCAGCAGTTTTTTCCCCCGACAGGGGACCTACGAGCAGTACTTC.

V is TRBV5-1 and J is TRBJ2-5, with D unresolved. Germline V CDR1 and CDR2: SGHRS, YFSETQ. The V end was cut by 4 bases, the J end by 1 base, with 2 bases between. CDR3 length: 11 residues. The CDR3 DNA reads as TGCGCCAGCAGCGCCCAAGAGACCCAGTACTTC. It encodes CASSAQETQYF.

This clone was found once. As DNA, the CDR3 is TGTGCCAGCAGTTACGGTTTCCAAGGGGCAGATACGCAGTATTTT. Protein sequence: CASSYGFQGADTQYF. This chain connects TRBV6-5 to TRBJ2-3; weak D call: TRBD1 (5 bases). V was trimmed by 2 bases and J by 4 bases, leaving 13 bases between them. Per the germline V gene, CDR1 is MNHEY and CDR2 is SVGAGI. The CDR3 length is 15 residues.

The chain links TRBV5-6 to TRBJ1-4, with 7 bases identical to TRBD1. The J segment lost 2 bases and the V segment lost 0 bases, leaving 1 base of the junction unmatched. The V gene's germline CDR1 is SGHDT and CDR2 YYEEEE. The CDR3 is made up of 15 amino acids. CDR3 amino acids: CASSLAGQTNEKLFF. CDR3 nucleotides: TGTGCCAGCAGCTTGGCGGGACAGACTAATGAAAAACTGTTTTTT.

V usage is TRBV28 and J usage is TRBJ1-2, with TRBD1 as a possible D gene (5 bases). Trimming took off 7 bases at V and 8 bases at J, with 20 bases between the two ends. The CDR3 runs 14 residues. Per the germline V gene, CDR1 is MDHEN and CDR2 is SYDVKM. CDR3 sequence reads: CASNGHPTVQGYTF. The CDR3 DNA sequence: TGTGCCAGCAACGGACACCCCACGGTGCAGGGCTACACCTTC.

This clone has only a few counts. The chain carries TRBV28 and TRBJ2-5; TRBD2 is a possible D gene (5 bases). Germline values: CDR1 MDHEN, CDR2 SYDVKM. The CDR3 length is 12 residues. The V end lost 5 bases, the J end lost 13 bases, and 17 bases lay between the germline ends. CDR3 nucleotides: TGTGCCAGCAGTCTGGACTCCGGCGAACGGTACTTC. Translation gives CASSLDSGERYF.

CDR3 DNA: TGTGCCAGCAGCGCGACAGGGGGGGCGATGAACACTGAAGCTTTCTTT. Amino acid sequence: CASSATGGAMNTEAFF. This chain joins TRBV9 and TRBJ1-1; 9 bases agree with TRBD1. Germline V lookup: CDR1 SGDLS, CDR2 YYNGEE. Trimming removed 3 bases from V and 0 bases from J; junction bases left unmatched: 6. CDR3 length: 16 residues.